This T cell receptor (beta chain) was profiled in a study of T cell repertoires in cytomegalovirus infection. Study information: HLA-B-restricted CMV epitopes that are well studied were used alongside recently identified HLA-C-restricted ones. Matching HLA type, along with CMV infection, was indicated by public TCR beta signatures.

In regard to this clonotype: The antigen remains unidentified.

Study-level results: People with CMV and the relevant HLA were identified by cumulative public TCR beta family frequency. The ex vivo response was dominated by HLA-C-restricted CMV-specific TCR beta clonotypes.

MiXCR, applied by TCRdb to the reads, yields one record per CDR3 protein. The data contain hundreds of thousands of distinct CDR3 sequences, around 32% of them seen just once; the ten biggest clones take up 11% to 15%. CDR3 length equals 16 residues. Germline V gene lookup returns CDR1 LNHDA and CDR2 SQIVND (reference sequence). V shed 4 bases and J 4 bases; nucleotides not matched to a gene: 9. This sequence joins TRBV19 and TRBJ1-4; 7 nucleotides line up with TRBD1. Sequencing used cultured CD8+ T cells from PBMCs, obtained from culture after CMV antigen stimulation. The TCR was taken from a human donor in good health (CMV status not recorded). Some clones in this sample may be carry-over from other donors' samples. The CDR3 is CASSTLGQVNNEKLFF. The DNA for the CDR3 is TGTGCCAGTAGTACCCTCGGACAGGTTAATAATGAAAAACTGTTTTTT.